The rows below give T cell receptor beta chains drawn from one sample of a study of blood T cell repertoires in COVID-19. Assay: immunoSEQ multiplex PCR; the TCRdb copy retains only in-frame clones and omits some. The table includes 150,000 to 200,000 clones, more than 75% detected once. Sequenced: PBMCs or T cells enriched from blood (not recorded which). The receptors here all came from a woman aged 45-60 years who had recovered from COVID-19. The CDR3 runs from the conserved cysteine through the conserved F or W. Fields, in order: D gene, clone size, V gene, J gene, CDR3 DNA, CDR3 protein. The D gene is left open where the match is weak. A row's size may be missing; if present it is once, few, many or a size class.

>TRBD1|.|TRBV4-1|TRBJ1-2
TGCGCCAGCAACGGTCCAAACAGGGGAGAAAGAGGTGGCTACACCTTC
CASNGPNRGERGGYTF
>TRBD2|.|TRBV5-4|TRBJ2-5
TGTGCCAGCAGCATTGGGCCCAGCGGGGGGGCCGGGGAGACCCAGTACTTC
CASSIGPSGGAGETQYF
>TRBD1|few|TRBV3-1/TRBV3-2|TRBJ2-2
TGTGCCAGCAGCCAACCACTTCTCAGGGGGACCGGGGAGCTGTTTTTT
CASSQPLLRGTGELFF
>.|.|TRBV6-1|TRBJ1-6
TGTGCCAGCAGTGAAGCGCTACTTACCGTTTCGCCCCTCCACTTT
CASSEALLTVSPLHF
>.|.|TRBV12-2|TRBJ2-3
TGTGCAAGTCGCTTAGCCCTCTTCCAAGCGGGGAGCACAGATACGCAGTATTTT
CASRLALFQAGSTDTQYF
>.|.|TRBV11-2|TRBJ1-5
TGTGCCAGCAGCTTGGGGGCAGGGAGCAATCAGCCCCAGCATTTT
CASSLGAGSNQPQHF
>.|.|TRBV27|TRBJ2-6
TGTGCCAGCAGTTTGGGGGCGGGTGCTTCTGGGGCCAACGTCCTGACTTTC
CASSLGAGASGANVLTF
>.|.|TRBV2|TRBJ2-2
TGTGCCAGCAGTGGACTCACCGACACCGGGGAGCTGTTTTTT
CASSGLTDTGELFF
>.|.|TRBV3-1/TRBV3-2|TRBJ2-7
TGTGCCAGCAGCCAAGGTTTCAGGGTGACGGTCGACGAGCAGTACTTC
CASSQGFRVTVDEQYF
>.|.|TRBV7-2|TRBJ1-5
TGTGCCAGCAGCAAACAGAAAGATCAGCCCCAGCATTTT
CASSKQKDQPQHF
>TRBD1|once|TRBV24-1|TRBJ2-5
TGTGCCACCAGTGATGCGTCAGGGGGCGCGGGCGAGACCCAGTACTTC
CATSDASGGAGETQYF
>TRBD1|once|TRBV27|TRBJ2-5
TGTGCCAGCAGTCTCCGACAGGGGCAGAAGACCCAGTACTTC
CASSLRQGQKTQYF
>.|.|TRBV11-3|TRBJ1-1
TGTGCCAGCAGCTTAAGGGGTATGAACACTGAAGCTTTCTTT
CASSLRGMNTEAFF
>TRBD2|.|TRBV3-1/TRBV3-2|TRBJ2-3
TGTGCCAGCAGCTACGGGGGGGCCGAAGATACGCAGTATTTT
CASSYGGAEDTQYF
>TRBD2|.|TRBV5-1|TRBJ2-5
TGCGCCAGCAGCGGTCTAGCGGGGAGAGAGACCCAGTACTTC
CASSGLAGRETQYF
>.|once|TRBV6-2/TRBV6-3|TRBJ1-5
TGTGCCAGCAGTTGGGGCCCGGACGGTGAAAATCAGCCCCAGCATTTT
CASSWGPDGENQPQHF
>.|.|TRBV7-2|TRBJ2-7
TGTGCCAGCAGATCCGGGGAGTTTGCCTACGAGCAGTACTTC
CASRSGEFAYEQYF
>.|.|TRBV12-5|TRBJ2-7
TGTGCTAGTGGCCTATCGGGGTACGAGCAGTACTTC
CASGLSGYEQYF
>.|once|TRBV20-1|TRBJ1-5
TGCAGTGCTAGTTTCGGACAGTCCTACAATCAGCCCCAGCATTTT
CSASFGQSYNQPQHF
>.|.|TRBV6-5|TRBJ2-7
TGTGCCAGCAGTCCCCCTTTTGCGGGGTCCTACGAGCAGTACTTC
CASSPPFAGSYEQYF
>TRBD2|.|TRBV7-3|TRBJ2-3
TGTGCCAGCAGCTTAGGACTAGCTCCAGATACGCAGTATTTT
CASSLGLAPDTQYF
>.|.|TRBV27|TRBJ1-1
TGTGCCAGCTCGACAGGGAACACTGAAGCTTTCTTT
CASSTGNTEAFF
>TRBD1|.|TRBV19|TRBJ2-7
TGTGCCGCTAGTTCAGGGGGCATCTCCTACGAGCAGTACTTC
CAASSGGISYEQYF
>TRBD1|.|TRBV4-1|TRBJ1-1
TGCGCCAGCAGCCAAGATAAATCAGGGGGCGGCGGTAACACTGAAGCTTTCTTT
CASSQDKSGGGGNTEAFF
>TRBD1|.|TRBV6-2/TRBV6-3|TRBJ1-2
TGTGCCAGCAGTTGGACAGGGACCCATGGCTACACCTTC
CASSWTGTHGYTF
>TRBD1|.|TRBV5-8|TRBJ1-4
TGTGCCAGCAGACCTGACAGGGGTAATGAAAAACTGTTTTTT
CASRPDRGNEKLFF
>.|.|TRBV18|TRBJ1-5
TGTGCCAGCTCATTAATGCAGGCTAGCAATCAGCCCCAGCATTTT
CASSLMQASNQPQHF
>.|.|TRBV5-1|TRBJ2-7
TGCGCCAGCAGCCCTAACGGGGCGGGATACGAGCAGTACTTC
CASSPNGAGYEQYF
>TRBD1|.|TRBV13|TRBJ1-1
TGTGCCAGCAGCTCCCTCAGGGGGCTGAACACTGAAGCTTTCTTT
CASSSLRGLNTEAFF
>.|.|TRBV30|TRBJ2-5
TGTGCCTGGAGTGCGGGTAGCCCTCAAAAAGAGACCCAGTACTTC
CAWSAGSPQKETQYF
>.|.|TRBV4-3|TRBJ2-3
TGCGCCAGCAGCCAAGATCTGTTAGATACGCAGTATTTT
CASSQDLLDTQYF
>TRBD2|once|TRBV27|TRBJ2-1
TGTGCCAGCAGTTTGGGGAGGGTCAATGAGCAGTTCTTC
CASSLGRVNEQFF
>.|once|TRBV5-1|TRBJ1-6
TGCGCCAGCAGCTCGAGCCTTTCCTATAATTCACCCCTCCACTTT
CASSSSLSYNSPLHF
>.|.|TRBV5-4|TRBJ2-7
TGTGCCAGCAGCTCACAGGGTAGCTCCTACGAGCAGTACTTC
CASSSQGSSYEQYF
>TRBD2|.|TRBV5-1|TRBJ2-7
TGCGCCAGCAGCTTGGGACTAGCGGGGGGGACGGGACAGGAGCAGTACTTC
CASSLGLAGGTGQEQYF
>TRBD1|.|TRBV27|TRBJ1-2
TGTGCCAGCAGTTTGGGCGCGACAGGGGAGCATGGCTACACCTTC
CASSLGATGEHGYTF
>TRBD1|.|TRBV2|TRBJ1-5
TGTGCCAGCAAGCTTGGACAGGGGGGATGGGGCAATCAGCCCCAGCATTTT
CASKLGQGGWGNQPQHF
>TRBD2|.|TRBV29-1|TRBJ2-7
TGCAGCGTTGATCGGGTAGCGGGGACCTACGAGCAGTACTTC
CSVDRVAGTYEQYF
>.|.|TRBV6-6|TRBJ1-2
TGTGCCAGCAGTAACAACAGGGCCTATGGCTACACCTTC
CASSNNRAYGYTF
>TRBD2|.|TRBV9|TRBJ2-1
TGTGCCAGCAGCACCGGGACTAGCGGGGGGACCCACAATGAGCAGTTCTTC
CASSTGTSGGTHNEQFF
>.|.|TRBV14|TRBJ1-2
TGTGCCAGCAGCATAAGGGGACTCTCTTCCGCTAACTATGGCTACACCTTC
CASSIRGLSSANYGYTF